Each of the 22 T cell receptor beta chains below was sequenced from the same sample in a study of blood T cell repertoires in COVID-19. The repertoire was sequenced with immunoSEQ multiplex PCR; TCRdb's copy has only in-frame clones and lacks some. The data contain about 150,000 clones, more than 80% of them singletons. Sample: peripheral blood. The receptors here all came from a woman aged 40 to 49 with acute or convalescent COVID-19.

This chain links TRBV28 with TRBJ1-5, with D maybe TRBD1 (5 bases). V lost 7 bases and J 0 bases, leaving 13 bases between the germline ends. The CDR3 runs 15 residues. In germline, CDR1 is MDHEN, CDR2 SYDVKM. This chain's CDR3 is CASTFTGTSNQPQHF. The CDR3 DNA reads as TGTGCCAGCACCTTCACAGGAACTAGCAATCAGCCCCAGCATTTT.

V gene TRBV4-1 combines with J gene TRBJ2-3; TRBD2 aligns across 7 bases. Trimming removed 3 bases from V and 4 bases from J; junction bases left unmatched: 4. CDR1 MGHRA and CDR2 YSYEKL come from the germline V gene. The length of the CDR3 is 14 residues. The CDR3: CASSQGGTADTQYF. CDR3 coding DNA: TGCGCCAGCAGCCAGGGAGGGACTGCAGATACGCAGTATTTT.

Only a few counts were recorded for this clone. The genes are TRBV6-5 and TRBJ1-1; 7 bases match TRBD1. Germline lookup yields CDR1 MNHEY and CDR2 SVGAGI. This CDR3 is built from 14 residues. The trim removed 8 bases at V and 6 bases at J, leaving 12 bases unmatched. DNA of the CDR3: TGTGCCAGCCGACAGGGTTATCGTCGTGCTGAAGCTTTCTTT. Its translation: CASRQGYRRAEAFF.

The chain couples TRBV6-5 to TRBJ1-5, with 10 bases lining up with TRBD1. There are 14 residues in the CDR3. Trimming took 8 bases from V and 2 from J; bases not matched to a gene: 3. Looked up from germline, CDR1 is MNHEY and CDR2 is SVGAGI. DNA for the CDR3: TGTGCCAGCGTAGGGACAGGGGGCAATCAGCCCCAGCATTTT. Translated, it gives CASVGTGGNQPQHF.

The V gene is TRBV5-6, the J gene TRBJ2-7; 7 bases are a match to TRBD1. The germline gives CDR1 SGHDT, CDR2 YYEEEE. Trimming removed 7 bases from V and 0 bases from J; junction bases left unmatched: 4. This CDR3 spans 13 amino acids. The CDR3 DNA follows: TGTGCCAGCGCCCGGGACAGCTCCTACGAGCAGTACTTC. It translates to CASARDSSYEQYF.

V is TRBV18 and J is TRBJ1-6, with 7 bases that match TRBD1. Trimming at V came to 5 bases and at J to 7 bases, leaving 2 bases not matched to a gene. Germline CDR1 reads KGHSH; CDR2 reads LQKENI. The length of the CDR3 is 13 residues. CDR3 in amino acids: CASSWDSNSPLHF. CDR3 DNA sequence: TGTGCCAGCTCATGGGACAGCAATTCACCCCTCCACTTT. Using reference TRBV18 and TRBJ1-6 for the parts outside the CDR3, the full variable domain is NAGVMQNPRHLVRRRGQEARLRCSPMKGHSHVYWYRQLPEEGLKFMVYLQKENIIDESGMPKERFSAEFPKEGPSILRIQQVVRGDSAAYFCASSWDSNSPLHFGNGTRLTVT.

CDR3 in amino acids: CASRSGIGEQFF. As DNA, the CDR3 is TGTGCCAGCAGGAGCGGTATTGGTGAGCAGTTCTTC. The gene calls are TRBV12-3 or TRBV12-4 and TRBJ2-1; maybe TRBD2 (5 bases). The CDR3 totals 12 residues. V lost 6 bases and J 9 bases, leaving 12 bases between the germline ends.

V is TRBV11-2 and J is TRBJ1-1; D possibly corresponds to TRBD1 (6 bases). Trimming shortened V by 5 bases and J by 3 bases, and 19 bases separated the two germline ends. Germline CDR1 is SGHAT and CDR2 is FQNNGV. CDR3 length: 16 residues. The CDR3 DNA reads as TGTGCCAGCAGCCCAACATTCAGGGGATTGGACACTGAAGCTTTCTTT. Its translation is CASSPTFRGLDTEAFF.

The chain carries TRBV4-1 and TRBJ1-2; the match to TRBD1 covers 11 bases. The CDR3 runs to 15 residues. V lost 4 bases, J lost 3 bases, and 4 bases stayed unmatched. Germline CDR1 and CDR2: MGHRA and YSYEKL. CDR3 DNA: TGCGCCAGCAGCCCCACGGGACAGGGGGACTATGGCTACACCTTC. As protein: CASSPTGQGDYGYTF.

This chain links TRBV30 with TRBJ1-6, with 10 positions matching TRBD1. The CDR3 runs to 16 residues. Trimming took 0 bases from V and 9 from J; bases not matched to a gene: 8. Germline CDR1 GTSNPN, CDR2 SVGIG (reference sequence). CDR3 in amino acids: CAWSVGDRGFVSPLHF. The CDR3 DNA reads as TGTGCCTGGAGTGTGGGGGACAGGGGCTTCGTTTCACCCCTCCACTTT.

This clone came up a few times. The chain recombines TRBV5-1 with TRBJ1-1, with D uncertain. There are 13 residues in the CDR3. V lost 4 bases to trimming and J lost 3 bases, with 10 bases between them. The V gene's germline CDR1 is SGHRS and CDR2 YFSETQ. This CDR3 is CASSPLGDTEAFF. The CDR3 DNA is TGCGCCAGCAGCCCACTCGGGGACACTGAAGCTTTCTTT. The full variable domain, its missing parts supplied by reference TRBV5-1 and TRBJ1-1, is KAGVTQTPRYLIKTRGQQVTLSCSPISGHRSVSWYQQTPGQGLQFLFEYFSETQRNKGNFPGRFSGRQFSNSRSEMNVSTLELGDSALYLCASSPLGDTEAFFGQGTRLTVV.

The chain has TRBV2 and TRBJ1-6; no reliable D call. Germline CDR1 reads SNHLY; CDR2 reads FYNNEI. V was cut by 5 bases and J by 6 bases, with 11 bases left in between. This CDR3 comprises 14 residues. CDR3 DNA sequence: TGTGCCAGCAGTAGGCTGGGCGTTAATTCACCCCTCCACTTT. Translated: CASSRLGVNSPLHF.

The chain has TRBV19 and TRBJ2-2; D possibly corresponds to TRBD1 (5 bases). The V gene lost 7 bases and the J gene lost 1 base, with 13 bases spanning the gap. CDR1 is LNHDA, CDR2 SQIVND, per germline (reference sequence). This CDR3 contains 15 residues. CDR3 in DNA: TGTGCCAGTACCCAGAAGGGGAAGAACACCGGGGAGCTGTTTTTT. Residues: CASTQKGKNTGELFF.

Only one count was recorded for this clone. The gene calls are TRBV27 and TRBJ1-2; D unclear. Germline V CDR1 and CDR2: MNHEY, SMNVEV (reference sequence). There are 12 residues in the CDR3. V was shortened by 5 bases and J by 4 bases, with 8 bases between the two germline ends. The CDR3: CASSPNGYGYTF. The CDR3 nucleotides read TGTGCCAGCAGTCCAAACGGCTATGGCTACACCTTC.

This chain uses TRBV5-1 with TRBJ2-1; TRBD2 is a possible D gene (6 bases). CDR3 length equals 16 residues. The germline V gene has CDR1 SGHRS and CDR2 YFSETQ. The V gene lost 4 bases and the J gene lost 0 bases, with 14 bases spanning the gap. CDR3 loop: CASSETGTASYNEQFF. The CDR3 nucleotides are TGCGCCAGCAGCGAAACCGGGACTGCCTCCTACAATGAGCAGTTCTTC. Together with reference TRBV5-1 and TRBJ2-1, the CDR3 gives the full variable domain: KAGVTQTPRYLIKTRGQQVTLSCSPISGHRSVSWYQQTPGQGLQFLFEYFSETQRNKGNFPGRFSGRQFSNSRSEMNVSTLELGDSALYLCASSETGTASYNEQFFGPGTRLTVL.

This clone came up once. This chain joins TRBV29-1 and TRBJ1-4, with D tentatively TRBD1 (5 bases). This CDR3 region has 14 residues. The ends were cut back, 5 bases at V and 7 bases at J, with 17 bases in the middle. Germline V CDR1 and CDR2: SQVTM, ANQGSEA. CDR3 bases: TGCAGCGTTTCAGGTCGCGACAGTAGTGAAAAACTGTTTTTT. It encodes CSVSGRDSSEKLFF. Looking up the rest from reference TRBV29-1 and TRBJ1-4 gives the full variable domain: SAVISQKPSRDICQRGTSLTIQCQVDSQVTMMFWYRQQPGQSLTLIATANQGSEATYESGFVIDKFPISRPNLTFSTLTVSNMSPEDSSIYLCSVSGRDSSEKLFFGSGTQLSVL.

CDR3: CASISGFTGELFF. The DNA of the CDR3 is TGTGCCAGCATTTCGGGATTCACCGGGGAGCTGTTTTTT. The V gene is TRBV2, the J gene TRBJ2-2; TRBD2 is a possible D gene (5 bases). This CDR3 has 13 residues. V lost 7 bases and J 4 bases, leaving 10 bases between the germline ends. Germline V gene data show CDR1 as SNHLY and CDR2 as FYNNEI.

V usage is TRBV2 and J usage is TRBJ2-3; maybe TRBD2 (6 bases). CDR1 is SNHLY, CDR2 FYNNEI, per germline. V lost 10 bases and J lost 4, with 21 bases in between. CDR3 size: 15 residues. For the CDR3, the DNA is TGTGCCAACTCGAAACGGGACTCCGGAGCAGATACGCAGTATTTT. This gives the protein CANSKRDSGADTQYF. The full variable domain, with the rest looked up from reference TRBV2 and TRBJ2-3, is EPEVTQTPSHQVTQMGQEVILRCVPISNHLYFYWYRQILGQKVEFLVSFYNNEISEKSEIFDDQFSVERPDGSNFTLKIRSTKLEDSAMYFCANSKRDSGADTQYFGPGTRLTVL.

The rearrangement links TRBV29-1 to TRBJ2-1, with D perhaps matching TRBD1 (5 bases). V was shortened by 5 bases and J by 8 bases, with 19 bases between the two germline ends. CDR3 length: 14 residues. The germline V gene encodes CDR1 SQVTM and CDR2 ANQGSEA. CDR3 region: CSVSGFGPADEQFF. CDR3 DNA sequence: TGCAGCGTTTCAGGGTTTGGGCCTGCCGATGAGCAGTTCTTC.

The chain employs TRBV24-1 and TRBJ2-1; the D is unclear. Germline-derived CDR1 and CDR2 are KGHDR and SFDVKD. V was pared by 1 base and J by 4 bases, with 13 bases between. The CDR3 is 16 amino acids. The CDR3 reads CATSDFTDPPYNEQFF. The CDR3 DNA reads TGTGCCACCAGTGATTTTACAGACCCACCTTACAATGAGCAGTTCTTC.

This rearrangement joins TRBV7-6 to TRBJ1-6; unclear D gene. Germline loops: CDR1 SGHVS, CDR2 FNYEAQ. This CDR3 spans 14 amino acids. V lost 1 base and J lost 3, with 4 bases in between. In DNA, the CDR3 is TGTGCCAGCAGCTTAGGCTACTATAATTCACCCCTCCACTTT. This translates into CASSLGYYNSPLHF.

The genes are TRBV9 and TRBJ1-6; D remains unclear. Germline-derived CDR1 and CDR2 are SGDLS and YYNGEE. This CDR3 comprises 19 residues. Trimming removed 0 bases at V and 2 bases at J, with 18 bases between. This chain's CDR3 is CASSVGVNYHPPYNSPLHF. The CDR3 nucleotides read TGTGCCAGCAGCGTAGGAGTTAATTATCACCCGCCCTATAATTCACCCCTCCACTTT.